This TCR beta chain was identified during a study of blood T cell repertoires in COVID-19 (dated by TCRdb to the early 2020s). At the level of the whole study: Samples covering the acute and convalescent phases of COVID-19 were provided by collaborators in the United States, Italy and Spain. The material from the prospective study consisted of cDNA or gDNA derived from T cells, B-cell-depleted T cells, or PBMCs. Deeply sampled blood TCRbeta repertoires from subjects exposed to, actively infected with, or recovered from COVID-19 were included in the dataset. The repertoires were released in a freely available public database intended as a resource for research on the immune response to SARS-CoV-2. The samples were drawn from two sources: the first 160 participants of the ongoing ImmuneRACE study, and 1,000 to 1,500 subjects contributed by 6 global collaborators. A de-identified subject ID, COVID-19 status, age in years and sex were almost always included in the sample metadata. Where available, HLA class I and class II types were obtained from metadata supplied by the sample provider rather than from assay-based typing. General findings and caveats noted by the study authors: The amount of clinical and demographic metadata varied by source and participant and was provided uncurated.

TCRbeta CDR3 regions were amplified from genomic DNA by means of the immunoSEQ Assay, a bias-controlled multiplex PCR. In the paper's pipeline: Nucleated cell counts per sample were estimated from amplification of reference gene primers within the assay. Sequence reads were collapsed and filtered to measure the absolute abundance of every unique TCRbeta CDR3 rearrangement. For each sample, productive Simpson clonality was calculated as the square root of Simpson's diversity index across productive rearrangements. TCRdb carries this immuneACCESS record with in-frame sequences only. Its versions omit some clonotypes, under half of them owing to an unresolved V gene in the studies checked, with the rest unexplained. D and trimming were read from the DNA, whereas the V and J calls and clone size are those reported in that table. A total of some 110,000 clones appear in this sample, 65% to 85% of them only once. The top ten constitute 4% to 5.5% of the sample.

Whole blood was collected in K2EDTA tubes by collaborating institutions according to the institutions' own protocols. For TCRbeta analysis, collaborators shipped samples as frozen whole blood, isolated PBMCs, or DNA extracted from either of those sample types. Note on this clone: The antigen this receptor binds is unknown. Qualities for individual bases were not recorded, and no much larger clone is one base off.

This clonotype was sampled from a woman aged 70-85 years with acute or convalescent COVID-19. The material sequenced was peripheral blood.

The CDR3 reads CASSSWTATNEKLFF. In nucleotide form, the sequence is TGTGCCAGCAGCTCGTGGACAGCAACTAATGAAAAACTGTTTTTT. The chain is made from TRBV11-3 and TRBJ1-4, and the D gene may be TRBD1, 6 bases matching. According to the germline V gene, CDR1 reads SGHNT and CDR2 reads YENEEA. The trim is 4 bases for V and 0 bases for J, with a gap of 9 bases between the germline ends. The CDR3 contains 15 residues, cysteine and phenylalanine counted. CDR3 DNA only is kept here, 45 bases in frame from base 1.